A single sample gave rise to the 10 T cell receptor beta chains below, sequenced in a study of beta chain features in type 1 diabetes. Investigators reverse transcribed all isolated RNA, so they sequenced expressed TCRB transcripts. Profiled with immunoSEQ multiplex PCR; TCRdb holds only in-frame clones, not every one. The table includes hundreds of thousands of clones, roughly a sixth detected once. The specimen sequenced was naive CD4+ T cells from blood. All receptors derive from a man between 18 and 29 years old in good health.

This clone occurred a few times. The CDR3 is CSARLSIEQYF. CDR3 bases: TGCAGTGCTAGGTTAAGTATCGAGCAGTACTTC. The chain links TRBV20-1 to TRBJ2-7; D is undetermined. The V gene's germline CDR1 is DFQATT and CDR2 SNEGSKA (reference sequence). Trimming removed 3 bases at V and 6 bases at J, with 9 bases between. This CDR3 region has 11 residues.

This chain uses TRBV2 with TRBJ2-5, with 13 positions matching TRBD2. The CDR3 runs to 17 residues. Germline values: CDR1 SNHLY, CDR2 FYNNEI. Trimming removed 7 bases from V and 2 bases from J; junction bases left unmatched: 10. CDR3 region: CASKTSGGARSQETQYF. The CDR3 coding sequence is TGTGCCAGCAAAACTAGCGGGGGGGCCAGATCTCAAGAGACCCAGTACTTC.

Only a few counts were recorded for this clone. V gene TRBV9 combines with J gene TRBJ2-3, with 14 positions matching TRBD2. The CDR3 contains 17 residues. Germline CDR1 reads SGDLS; CDR2 reads YYNGEE. With 0 bases clipped from V and 2 bases from J, the junction kept 2 bases outside the gene matches. The CDR3 DNA is TGTGCCAGCAGCGTAGGACTAGCGGGGGGGTCCACAGATACGCAGTATTTT. It specifies CASSVGLAGGSTDTQYF.

This clone was counted only a few times. The chain is built from TRBV2 and TRBJ2-5, with D hard to call. This CDR3 spans 13 amino acids. The V end lost 1 base, the J end lost 5 bases, and 8 bases lay between the germline ends. Germline V gene lookup returns CDR1 SNHLY and CDR2 FYNNEI. The DNA of the CDR3 is TGTGCCAGCAGTGAAGTGTACGGGGAGACCCAGTACTTC. Translated: CASSEVYGETQYF. Full variable domain (missing parts from reference TRBV2 and TRBJ2-5): EPEVTQTPSHQVTQMGQEVILRCVPISNHLYFYWYRQILGQKVEFLVSFYNNEISEKSEIFDDQFSVERPDGSNFTLKIRSTKLEDSAMYFCASSEVYGETQYFGPGTRLLVL.

The rearrangement joins TRBV2 to TRBJ2-7, with 11 bases lining up with TRBD1. Germline V gives CDR1 SNHLY, CDR2 FYNNEI. The CDR3 runs to 15 residues. V lost 7 bases and J lost 4; bases outside the gene matches: 9. The CDR3 here is CASTSPDRGQYEQYF. Written as DNA, the CDR3 is TGTGCCAGCACTTCGCCGGACAGGGGGCAGTACGAGCAGTACTTC.

The chain joins TRBV19 to TRBJ2-7, with D maybe TRBD1 (6 bases). The CDR3 contains 13 residues. V was cut by 5 bases and J by 3 bases, with 11 bases left in between. Germline CDR1 reads LNHDA; CDR2 reads SQIVND (reference sequence). CDR3 region: CASSGRGRYEQYF. The CDR3 bases are TGTGCCAGTAGTGGCAGGGGCCGCTACGAGCAGTACTTC.

This clone was picked up many times. The V and J genes are TRBV13 and TRBJ2-3, with 8 bases identical to TRBD2. This CDR3 has 14 amino acids. Per germline, CDR1 PRHDT and CDR2 FYEKMQ (reference sequence). J was trimmed by 0 bases and V by 10 bases; bases with no gene match: 6. The CDR3 reads CATRAGVSTDTQYF. CDR3 nucleotide sequence: TGTGCCACCCGAGCGGGAGTTAGCACAGATACGCAGTATTTT.

This chain connects TRBV5-1 to TRBJ2-7, with TRBD1 matching 7 bases. CDR3 length equals 14 residues. V was pared by 3 bases and J by 0 bases, with 3 bases of the junction left unmatched. Germline V gene lookup returns CDR1 SGHRS and CDR2 YFSETQ. This CDR3 reads CASSSWTGSYEQYF. For the CDR3, the DNA is TGCGCCAGCAGCTCTTGGACAGGCTCCTACGAGCAGTACTTC.

This clone was seen a handful of times. The gene calls are TRBV6-5 and TRBJ1-1, with a possible D match to TRBD1 (5 bases). The CDR3 sequence is 13 residues long. V was shortened by 5 bases and J by 1 base, with 8 bases between the two germline ends. The germline V gene encodes CDR1 MNHEY and CDR2 SVGAGI. CDR3 DNA: TGTGCCAGCAGTACGGGGCCGAACACTGAAGCTTTCTTT. As protein: CASSTGPNTEAFF.

In its sample, this clone was seen a few times. The chain employs TRBV7-9 and TRBJ1-4, with 7 bases matching TRBD1. V was clipped by 2 bases and J by 4 bases; unmatched bases: 4. The germline gives CDR1 SEHNR, CDR2 FQNEAQ (reference sequence). This CDR3 region has 15 residues. This CDR3 is CASSLKGAINEKLFF. Written as DNA, the CDR3 is TGTGCCAGCAGCTTAAAGGGGGCTATTAATGAAAAACTGTTTTTT.